A single sample gave rise to the 20 T cell receptor beta chains below, sequenced in a study of cytomegalovirus exposure and HLA in healthy donors. PCR was performed using 60 Vbeta and 13 Jbeta primers. The table came from immunoSEQ multiplex PCR; TCRdb's copy has only in-frame clones and leaves some out. The sample holds approximately 100,000 clones; 76% are singletons and the top ten take about a tenth. The sequenced sample consisted of PBMCs. Receptor source: a woman between 18 and 29 years old in good health and CMV-seropositive.

The chain employs TRBV27 and TRBJ2-1; D not resolved. The CDR3 extends over 11 amino acids. The V end was cut by 9 bases, the J end by 3 bases, with 6 bases between. CDR1 is MNHEY and CDR2 is SMNVEV in the germline V gene (reference sequence). The chain's CDR3 is CASGLYNEQFF. CDR3 DNA: TGTGCCAGTGGCCTCTACAATGAGCAGTTCTTC.

The rearrangement uses TRBV5-1 and TRBJ2-5, with 9 bases fitting TRBD2. The CDR3 covers 16 residues. V trimming: 0 bases; J trimming: 5 bases; junction bases outside the gene matches: 8. Germline-derived CDR1 and CDR2 are SGHRS and YFSETQ. The CDR3 sequence: CASSLAGRGGPETQYF. The CDR3 DNA sequence: TGCGCCAGCAGCTTGGCTGGGCGGGGGGGCCCGGAGACCCAGTACTTC.

This chain joins TRBV5-4 and TRBJ2-1; 14 bases are a match to TRBD2. Germline values: CDR1 SGHNT, CDR2 YYREEE (reference sequence). CDR3 length: 16 amino acids. The V and J ends lost 3 bases and 6 bases, in that order; junction bases with no gene match: 5. The CDR3 region has the DNA TGTGCCAGCAGCTCCCCGACTAGCGGGAGGGCCAATGAGCAGTTCTTC. This encodes CASSSPTSGRANEQFF.

This clone showed up just a few times. The chain joins TRBV4-2 to TRBJ1-2, with 7 bases that match TRBD1. The CDR3 totals 15 residues. J lost 7 bases, V lost 5 bases, and 13 bases had no gene match. Germline CDR1 LGHNA, CDR2 YNFKEQ. The CDR3 here is CASSVLLRGIGGYTF. The CDR3 coding sequence is TGTGCCAGCAGCGTCCTCCTCAGGGGGATAGGTGGCTACACCTTC.

The table lists this clone with a count of one. This sequence joins TRBV4-3 and TRBJ2-1; D is undetermined. CDR3 size: 15 residues. The germline gives CDR1 LGHNA, CDR2 YSLEER. Trimming cost V 1 base and J 9 bases, with 16 bases left between them. The CDR3 spells CASSQGVRRSGEQFF. The CDR3 DNA sequence: TGCGCCAGCAGCCAAGGAGTCCGCAGGTCTGGTGAGCAGTTCTTC.

The chain recombines TRBV27 with TRBJ2-2; 7 positions agree with TRBD2. The CDR3 has 14 amino acids. Germline loops: CDR1 MNHEY, CDR2 SMNVEV (reference sequence). V lost 3 bases, J lost 7 bases, and 5 bases stayed unmatched. For the CDR3, the DNA is TGTGCCAGCAGTTTGGCGACTAGCTTCGGGGAGCTGTTTTTT. Its protein is CASSLATSFGELFF.

The chain combines TRBV30 with TRBJ2-7; TRBD1 might be the D (6 bases). The CDR3 consists of 12 residues. Trimming left V 5 bases short and J 3 bases short, with 11 bases between. From germline, CDR1 is GTSNPN and CDR2 SVGIG (reference sequence). CDR3 region: CAWEQGSYEQYF. The DNA of the CDR3 is TGTGCCTGGGAACAGGGCAGCTACGAGCAGTACTTC. The full variable domain, with the rest looked up from reference TRBV30 and TRBJ2-7, is SQTIHQWPATLVQPVGSPLSLECTVEGTSNPNLYWYRQAAGRGLQLLFYSVGIGQISSEVPQNLSASRPQDRQFILSSKKLLLSDSGFYLCAWEQGSYEQYFGPGTRLTVT.

The chain carries TRBV29-1 and TRBJ1-2, with 7 bases aligning to TRBD1. The V gene end was trimmed by 7 bases and the J gene end by 6 bases; junction bases not matched to a gene: 8. Germline V gives CDR1 SQVTM, CDR2 ANQGSEA. The CDR3 runs to 12 residues. The CDR3: CSGMTGQNGYTF. The CDR3 DNA reads TGCAGCGGAATGACGGGACAGAATGGCTACACCTTC. The whole variable domain, filled in from reference TRBV29-1 and TRBJ1-2, reads SAVISQKPSRDICQRGTSLTIQCQVDSQVTMMFWYRQQPGQSLTLIATANQGSEATYESGFVIDKFPISRPNLTFSTLTVSNMSPEDSSIYLCSGMTGQNGYTFGSGTRLTVV.

In its sample, this clone was seen once. The chain recombines TRBV7-9 with TRBJ2-5; TRBD2 matches at 14 bases. In germline, CDR1 is SEHNR, CDR2 FQNEAQ (reference sequence). After removal of 5 bases from V and 2 bases from J, the junction contained 4 bases not matched to a gene. The CDR3 covers 16 residues. The CDR3 bases are TGTGCCAGCAGCGAGGGACTAGCGGGGGATCAAGAGACCCAGTACTTC. It translates to CASSEGLAGDQETQYF.

V usage is TRBV29-1 and J usage is TRBJ2-7; the match to TRBD2 covers 11 bases. V lost 5 bases to trimming and J lost 4 bases; unmatched junction nucleotides: 7. CDR1 SQVTM and CDR2 ANQGSEA come from the germline V gene. This CDR3 spans 14 amino acids. Here the CDR3 reads CSVLTSGSRYEQYF. The CDR3 DNA sequence: TGCAGCGTTCTAACTAGCGGGAGTAGGTACGAGCAGTACTTC.

This clone has more than one count but fewer than ten. This chain joins TRBV28 and TRBJ1-2; D is uncertain. Germline lookup yields CDR1 MDHEN and CDR2 SYDVKM. CDR3 size: 14 residues. Trimming shortened V by 3 bases and J by 6 bases, and 14 bases separated the two germline ends. In DNA form, the CDR3 reads TGTGCCAGCAGTTTGGTAGGACGGGGAGATGGCTACACCTTC. As protein: CASSLVGRGDGYTF.

This clone was found once. The rearrangement uses TRBV4-2 and TRBJ2-5; perhaps TRBD2 as D (5 bases). Germline CDR1 and CDR2: LGHNA and YNFKEQ. V lost 5 bases to trimming and J lost 1 base, with 14 bases between them. The CDR3 contains 15 residues. CDR3 sequence: CASSSAVNPQETQYF. As DNA, the CDR3 is TGTGCCAGCAGCTCAGCGGTAAACCCCCAAGAGACCCAGTACTTC.

The CDR3: CASSLAGYTQYF. The CDR3 DNA sequence: TGTGCCAGCAGCTTAGCCGGGTATACGCAGTATTTT. This chain joins TRBV11-2 and TRBJ2-3; D unresolved. This CDR3 comprises 12 residues. Trimming cost V 1 base and J 7 bases, with 6 bases left between them. Germline lookup yields CDR1 SGHAT and CDR2 FQNNGV.

The chain combines TRBV11-2 with TRBJ1-5, with unresolved D. V shed 0 bases and J shed 5 bases, with 11 bases lying between them. Per germline, CDR1 SGHAT and CDR2 FQNNGV. The CDR3 is made up of 15 amino acids. The CDR3 is CASSLDIQDYQPQHF. The CDR3 DNA sequence: TGTGCCAGCAGCTTAGATATCCAGGATTATCAGCCCCAGCATTTT. Looking up the rest from reference TRBV11-2 and TRBJ1-5 gives the full variable domain: EAGVAQSPRYKIIEKRQSVAFWCNPISGHATLYWYQQILGQGPKLLIQFQNNGVVDDSQLPKDRFSAERLKGVDSTLKIQPAKLEDSAVYLCASSLDIQDYQPQHFGDGTRLSIL.

The chain has TRBV27 and TRBJ2-7; 10 bases line up with TRBD1. The junction had 5 bases not matched to a gene; V was cut back by 2 bases and J by 7 bases. CDR3 length: 14 amino acids. Germline CDR1 MNHEY, CDR2 SMNVEV (reference sequence). DNA of the CDR3: TGTGCCAGCAGTTTAAGGACAGGGGGGGAGGAGCAGTACTTC. As protein: CASSLRTGGEEQYF.

The J gene is TRBJ2-7, the V gene TRBV28; 7 positions agree with TRBD1. The CDR3 loop spans 16 amino acids. CDR1 is MDHEN and CDR2 is SYDVKM in the germline V gene. With 2 bases clipped from V and 7 bases from J, the junction kept 14 bases outside the gene matches. CDR3 nucleotide sequence: TGTGCCAGCAGTTTAGTGGGGCGGACAGCCAGGGGGGAGCAGTACTTC. It is translated as CASSLVGRTARGEQYF.

This clone was observed a few times. The chain is built from TRBV4-3 and TRBJ1-2; TRBD1 matches at 10 bases. Germline values: CDR1 LGHNA, CDR2 YSLEER. The CDR3 extends over 17 amino acids. The trim removed 1 base at V and 4 bases at J, leaving 9 bases unmatched. CDR3 coding DNA: TGCGCCAGCAGCCAAGGCACGACAGGGGGCGCCGGCTATGGCTACACCTTC. Translated: CASSQGTTGGAGYGYTF.

The chain is built from TRBV2 and TRBJ2-3; TRBD1 matches 9 bases. Germline lookup yields CDR1 SNHLY and CDR2 FYNNEI. The CDR3 sequence is 16 residues long. With 7 bases clipped from V and 0 bases from J, the junction kept 8 bases outside the gene matches. Here the CDR3 reads CASNRPGQGSTDTQYF. The CDR3 bases are TGTGCCAGCAACCGACCGGGACAGGGTAGCACAGATACGCAGTATTTT.

This sequence joins TRBV6-5 and TRBJ2-5; 8 bases fit TRBD1. Germline V gene lookup returns CDR1 MNHEY and CDR2 SVGAGI. The CDR3 runs 16 residues. J was trimmed by 6 bases and V by 4 bases; bases with no gene match: 13. CDR3 nucleotides: TGTGCCAGCAGTTCCCGGACAGGGCATACGCCAAAGACCCAGTACTTC. Translated, it gives CASSSRTGHTPKTQYF.

The chain recombines TRBV10-1 with TRBJ1-6; maybe TRBD1 (5 bases). The V end lost 9 bases, the J end lost 6 bases, and 15 bases lay between the germline ends. Per germline, CDR1 WNHNN and CDR2 SYGVQD (reference sequence). This CDR3 has 14 amino acids. This CDR3 is CARRAWRGNSPLHF. The CDR3 DNA is TGCGCCAGACGGGCTTGGAGGGGTAATTCACCCCTCCACTTT.